These 17 T cell receptor beta chains were sequenced from one sample in a study of blood T cells in healthy people across ages. A J-beta primer mix and a sample-barcoded 5' primer were used in a second PCR of roughly 6 to 12 cycles. One entry per CDR3 protein, called by TCRdb with MiXCR from the 5' RACE reads. The profile shows approximately 780,000 distinct CDR3 sequences, more than 25% of them singletons. The data also belong to a second study, concerning T cells of mothers and their children.

Sequenced: blood. These receptors came from a boy between 10 and 17 years old in good health.

The chain joins TRBV28 to TRBJ1-4; no reliable D call. The CDR3 spans 15 residues. Per germline, CDR1 MDHEN and CDR2 SYDVKM. Trimming took 5 bases from V and 4 from J, leaving 14 bases between them. This CDR3 reads CASSPPTGYNEKLFF. CDR3 nucleotide sequence: TGTGCCAGCAGTCCTCCAACCGGGTATAATGAAAAACTGTTTTTT.

This clonotype was found a few times. The J gene is TRBJ2-1, the V gene TRBV6-4; 10 nucleotides agree with TRBD1. The CDR3 covers 17 residues. J was trimmed by 1 base and V by 5 bases; bases with no gene match: 8. The V gene's germline CDR1 is MRHNA and CDR2 SNTAGT. The CDR3 is CASSPDRGESSYNEQFF. CDR3 in DNA: TGTGCCAGCAGTCCGGACAGGGGGGAAAGTTCCTACAATGAGCAGTTCTTC.

A note on this clonotype: At one end, the junction sequence differs from germline, possibly due to a read error. The chain employs TRBV5-1 and TRBJ2-5, with 8 bases identical to TRBD2. Germline V gene sequence: CDR1 SGHRS, CDR2 YFSETQ. This CDR3 comprises 15 residues. CDR3 nucleotide sequence: TGCGCCAGCAGGAAGACGGGGGGGCCCCAAGGGACCCAGTACTTC. Amino acid sequence: CASRKTGGPQGTQYF.

The V call is TRBV5-1, the J call TRBJ2-2; 8 nucleotides agree with TRBD2. CDR1 and CDR2 from the germline V gene are SGHRS and YFSETQ. J was trimmed by 7 bases and V by 3 bases; bases with no gene match: 8. CDR3 length: 15 residues. CDR3 region: CASSWTPTSDGELFF. The DNA of the CDR3 is TGCGCCAGCAGCTGGACCCCGACTAGCGACGGGGAGCTGTTTTTT.

This chain connects TRBV15 to TRBJ2-5; D might be TRBD1 or TRBD2, each matching 5 bases. Near its end, the DNA agrees better with TRBJ2-7, so the J call may be wrong. Germline CDR1 is LNHNV and CDR2 is YYDKDF (reference sequence). The CDR3 sequence is 16 residues long. The CDR3 here is CATSRDLLGVPYEQYF. The CDR3 coding sequence is TGTGCCACCAGCAGAGATCTGTTGGGGGTTCCCTACGAGCAGTACTTC.

This clonotype was seen more than once but under ten times. Here the CDR3 reads CASSHGAGGRETQYF. In nucleotides, the CDR3 is TGTGCCAGCAGCCACGGAGCGGGGGGGCGAGAGACCCAGTACTTC. The rearrangement uses TRBV3-1 and TRBJ2-5; 10 bases line up with TRBD2. The CDR3 loop spans 15 amino acids. V lost 3 bases, J lost 4 bases, and 5 bases stayed unmatched. Germline V lookup: CDR1 LGHDT, CDR2 YNNKEL (reference sequence).

This clonotype was picked up a small number of times. The chain joins TRBV29-1 to TRBJ2-1; D possibly corresponds to TRBD2 (6 bases). The J call may be mistaken, given a closer DNA end match to TRBJ2-7. The CDR3 totals 12 residues. Germline V gene sequence: CDR1 SQVTM, CDR2 ANQGSEA. The CDR3 region has the DNA TGCAGCGTTCTAGCGCCTTCCTACGAGCAGTACTTC. It translates to CSVLAPSYEQYF.

The chain is built from TRBV5-5 and TRBJ1-4; TRBD1 matches at 9 bases. The CDR3 length is 16 residues. Germline lookup yields CDR1 SGHKS and CDR2 YYEKEE (reference sequence). The J segment lost 8 bases and the V segment lost 4 bases, leaving 12 bases of the junction unmatched. The CDR3 loop reads CASSASTGTGTEKLFF. CDR3 bases: TGTGCCAGCAGCGCATCCACCGGGACAGGGACCGAAAAACTGTTTTTT.

The table lists this clonotype with many counts. The chain links TRBV5-1 to TRBJ1-1, with 7 bases matching TRBD1. The length of the CDR3 is 14 residues. The germline CDR1 and CDR2 sequences are SGHRS and YFSETQ. Trimming removed 3 bases from V and 1 base from J; junction bases left unmatched: 3. CDR3 loop: CASSSGQSNTEAFF. CDR3 nucleotides: TGCGCCAGCAGCTCGGGACAGTCGAACACTGAAGCTTTCTTT.

The V gene is TRBV7-8, the J gene TRBJ1-1, with D possibly being TRBD1 (5 bases). This CDR3 comprises 15 residues. With 1 base removed from V and 4 bases from J, the gap between germline ends came to 13 bases. From germline, CDR1 is SGHVS and CDR2 FQNEAQ. The CDR3 DNA sequence: TGTGCCAGCAGCTTAGGGGAGACAGTCGGCACTGAAGCTTTCTTT. Amino acid sequence: CASSLGETVGTEAFF.

The chain combines TRBV6-2 or TRBV6-3 with TRBJ2-5, with D perhaps matching TRBD2 (6 bases). The CDR3 runs to 14 residues. Trimming took 6 bases from V and 2 from J, leaving 13 bases between them. CDR1 MNHEY and CDR2 SVGEGT come from the germline V gene. The chain's CDR3 is CASSHLANQETQYF. As DNA, the CDR3 is TGTGCCAGCAGCCATCTAGCGAATCAAGAGACCCAGTACTTC.

The rearrangement joins TRBV5-1 to TRBJ2-3; D is possibly TRBD2 (6 bases). The CDR3 spans 15 residues. Germline CDR1 and CDR2: SGHRS and YFSETQ. Between the trimmed V and J ends, which lost 4 bases and 4 bases, there was a span of 16 bases. CDR3 in DNA: TGCGCCAGCAGCCCAGCCCAGGGAGGCGCAGATACGCAGTATTTT. The encoded protein is CASSPAQGGADTQYF.

The chain has TRBV12-3 or TRBV12-4 and TRBJ1-5; weak D call: TRBD1 (5 bases). This CDR3 has 15 amino acids. Between the trimmed V and J ends, which lost 4 bases and 4 bases, there was a span of 14 bases. CDR3 bases: TGTGCCAGCAGTTCCCTGACAGACGGGAATCAGCCCCAGCATTTT. It codes for CASSSLTDGNQPQHF.

This clonotype occurred many times. The chain has TRBV12-3 or TRBV12-4 and TRBJ1-4; 7 bases agree with TRBD1. Unmatched junction bases numbered 12, after V lost 4 bases and J lost 7 bases. This CDR3 region has 16 residues. The CDR3 protein is CASSSVTGKGSEKLFF. The CDR3 bases are TGTGCCAGCAGTTCAGTGACAGGGAAGGGGAGTGAAAAACTGTTTTTT.

This clonotype was observed a handful of times. V is TRBV28 and J is TRBJ1-6, with TRBD1 matching 7 bases. Germline trimming cut 3 bases from V and 4 bases from J; bases unmatched to any gene: 6. This CDR3 spans 16 amino acids. CDR1 is MDHEN and CDR2 is SYDVKM in the germline V gene. The CDR3 nucleotides are TGTGCCAGCAGTTTTGGTACAGGGGCTTATAATTCACCCCTCCACTTT. Amino acids: CASSFGTGAYNSPLHF.

The CDR3 region is CASSFLVTGGGQETQYF. In DNA form, the CDR3 reads TGTGCCAGCAGTTTCCTCGTCACGGGGGGAGGACAAGAGACCCAGTACTTC. The chain has TRBV28 and TRBJ2-5; 7 bases fit TRBD2. Germline V gives CDR1 MDHEN, CDR2 SYDVKM. The CDR3 runs to 17 residues. The junction had 12 bases not matched to a gene; V was cut back by 3 bases and J by 2 bases.

The chain has TRBV9 and TRBJ1-2, with unresolved D. This CDR3 has 15 residues. The V end was cut by 3 bases, the J end by 2 bases, with 14 bases between. In germline, CDR1 is SGDLS, CDR2 YYNGEE. The CDR3 loop is CASSERSLRNYGYTF. The CDR3 DNA reads as TGTGCCAGCAGCGAGCGGAGCCTCCGCAACTATGGCTACACCTTC.